The subject of this entry is one T cell receptor (beta chain). The CDR3 end lies 3 residues beyond the end of the read and is filled in from the germline J gene. This record comes from a study of T cells in women clearing cervical HPV infection. Profiled with immunoSEQ multiplex PCR; TCRdb holds only in-frame clones, not every one. The repertoire shows about 34,000 clones; the top ten hold 3.1%. CDR1 is LNHDA, CDR2 SQIVND, per germline (reference sequence). Trimming took off 4 bases at V and 5 bases at J, with 5 bases between the two ends. The CDR3 runs to 11 residues. This TCR derives from a woman aged 18-70 years with a cervical HPV16 infection that either progressed to CIN3+ or cleared (not recorded which). The J gene is TRBJ1-2, the V gene TRBV19; possibly TRBD1 for D (5 bases). The sample taken for sequencing was blood buffy coat. CDR3 bases read: TGTGCCAGTAGTACAGGGTATGGC. Protein sequence: CASSTGYG. The entire CDR3 reads CASSTGYGYTF.